This T cell receptor beta chain was documented in a study of blood T cell repertoires in COVID-19 (dated by TCRdb to about 2020). For context, the study as a whole: Samples from collaborators originated in the United States, Italy and Spain and spanned both the acute and convalescent phases of COVID-19. The prospective study material was composed of cDNA or gDNA derived from T cells, B-cell-depleted T cells, or PBMCs. Subjects who had been exposed to COVID-19, were actively infected with it, or had recovered from it provided the deeply sampled blood TCRbeta repertoires that made up the dataset. The repertoires were made available in a free public database intended to serve as a resource for research on the immune response to SARS-CoV-2. Samples were obtained from the ongoing ImmuneRACE study (first 160 participants) and from 1,254 subjects provided by 6 global collaborators. Sample metadata almost always included a de-identified subject ID, COVID-19 status, age in years and sex. Where available, HLA class I and class II types were taken from metadata supplied by the sample provider and were not determined by assay-based typing.

Comment on this clone: Its antigen target is currently unknown. Base qualities are not at hand, and no much larger clone is one base apart.

Reading the germline V gene gives CDR1 MGHDK and CDR2 SYGVNS. Trimming removed 1 base from V and 3 bases from J; the gene matches leave 6 bases unexplained. Its CDR3 holds 15 amino acids, cysteine through phenylalanine. The sequence is cut down to CDR3 DNA, 45 bases in frame from base 1. The immunoSEQ Assay, a bias-controlled multiplex PCR, was used to amplify TCRbeta CDR3 regions from genomic DNA. The original methods were these. Within the assay, amplification of reference gene primers was used to estimate how many nucleated cells each sample contained. To quantify the absolute abundance of each unique TCRbeta CDR3 rearrangement, sequence reads were collapsed and filtered. For each sample, productive Simpson clonality was calculated by taking the square root of Simpson's diversity index across productive rearrangements. The source is immuneACCESS, and TCRdb retained only in-frame sequences with V and J called. Part of the clones is not carried over; for the studies checked, unresolved V genes explain less than half of this, and the remainder is unexplained. That table is the source of V, J and clone size, and D and trimming were worked out from the DNA. The table for this sample lists approximately 200,000 clones; roughly 76% of them were counted only once. Of the sample, 5.1% falls within the top ten clones.

Each collaborating institution followed its own protocols to collect whole blood in K2EDTA tubes. Collaborator samples were shipped for TCRbeta analysis as frozen whole blood, isolated PBMCs, or DNA extracted from either sample type. Broader findings and caveats from the paper: The quantity of clinical and demographic metadata differed by source and by participant and was supplied without curation.

The TCR originated in a human donor in a cohort sampled during active COVID-19. Here the chain combines TRBV25-1 and TRBJ2-7, with 7 bases aligning to TRBD1. Sequenced material: peripheral blood. The sequenced DNA: TGTGCCAGCAGTGAATCCCTGACAGGGTTCTACGAGCAGTACTTC. It encodes CASSESLTGFYEQYF.